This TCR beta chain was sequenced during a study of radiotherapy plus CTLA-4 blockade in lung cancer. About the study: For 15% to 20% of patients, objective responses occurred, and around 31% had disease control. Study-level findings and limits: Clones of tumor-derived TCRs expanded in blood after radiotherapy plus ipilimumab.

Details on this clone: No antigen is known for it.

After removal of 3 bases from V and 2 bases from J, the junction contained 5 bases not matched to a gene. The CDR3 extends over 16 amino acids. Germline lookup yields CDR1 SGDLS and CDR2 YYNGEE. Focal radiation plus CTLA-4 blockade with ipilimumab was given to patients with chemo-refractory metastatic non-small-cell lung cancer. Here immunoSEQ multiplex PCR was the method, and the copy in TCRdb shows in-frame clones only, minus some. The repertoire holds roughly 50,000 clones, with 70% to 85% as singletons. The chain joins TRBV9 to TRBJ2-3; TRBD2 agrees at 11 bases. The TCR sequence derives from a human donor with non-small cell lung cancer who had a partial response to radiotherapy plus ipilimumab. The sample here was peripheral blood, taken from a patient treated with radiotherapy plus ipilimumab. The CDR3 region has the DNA TGTGCCAGCAGCGGAGGGACTAGCGGTATCACAGATACGCAGTATTTT. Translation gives CASSGGTSGITDTQYF.